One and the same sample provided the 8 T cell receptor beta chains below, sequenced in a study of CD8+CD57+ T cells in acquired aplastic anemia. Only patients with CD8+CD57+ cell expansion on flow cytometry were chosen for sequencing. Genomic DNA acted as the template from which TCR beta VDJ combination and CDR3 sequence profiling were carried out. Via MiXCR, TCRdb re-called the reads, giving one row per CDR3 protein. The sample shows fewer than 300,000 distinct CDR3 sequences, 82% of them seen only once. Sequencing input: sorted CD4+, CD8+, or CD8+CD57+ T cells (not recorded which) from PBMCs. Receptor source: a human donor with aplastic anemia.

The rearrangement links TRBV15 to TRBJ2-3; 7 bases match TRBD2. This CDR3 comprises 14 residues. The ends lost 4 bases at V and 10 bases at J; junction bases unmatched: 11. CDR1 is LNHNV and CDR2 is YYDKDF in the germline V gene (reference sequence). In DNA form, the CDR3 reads TGTGCCACCAGCATAACGGGAGGTGCGGATCCGCAGTATTTT. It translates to CATSITGGADPQYF.

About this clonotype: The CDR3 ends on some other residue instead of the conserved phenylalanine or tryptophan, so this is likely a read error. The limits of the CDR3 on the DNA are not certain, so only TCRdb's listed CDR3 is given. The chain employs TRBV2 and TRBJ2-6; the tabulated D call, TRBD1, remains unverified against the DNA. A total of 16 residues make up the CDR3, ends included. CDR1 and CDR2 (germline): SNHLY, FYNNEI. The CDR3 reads CASTIQGTSTDTQYFG.

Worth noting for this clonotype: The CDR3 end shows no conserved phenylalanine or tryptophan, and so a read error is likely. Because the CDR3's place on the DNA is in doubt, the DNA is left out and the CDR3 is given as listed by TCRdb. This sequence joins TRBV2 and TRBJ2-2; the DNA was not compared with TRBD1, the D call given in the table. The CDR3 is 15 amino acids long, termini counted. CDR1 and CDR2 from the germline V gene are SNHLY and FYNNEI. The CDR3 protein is CASGDGGTNTRYFGP.

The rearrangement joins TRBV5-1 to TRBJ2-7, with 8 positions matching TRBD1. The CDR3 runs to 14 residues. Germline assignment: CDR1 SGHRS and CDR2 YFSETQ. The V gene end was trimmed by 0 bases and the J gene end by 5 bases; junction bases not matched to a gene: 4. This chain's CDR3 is CASSLAQGQDEQYF. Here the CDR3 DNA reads TGCGCCAGCAGCTTGGCCCAGGGACAGGACGAGCAGTACTTC.

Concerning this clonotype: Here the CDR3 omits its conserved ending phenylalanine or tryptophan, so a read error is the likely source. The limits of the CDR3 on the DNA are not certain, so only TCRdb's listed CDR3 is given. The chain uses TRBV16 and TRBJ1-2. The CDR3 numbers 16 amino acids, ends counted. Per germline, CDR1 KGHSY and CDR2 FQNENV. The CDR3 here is CASSLHLGGTQYFYTG.

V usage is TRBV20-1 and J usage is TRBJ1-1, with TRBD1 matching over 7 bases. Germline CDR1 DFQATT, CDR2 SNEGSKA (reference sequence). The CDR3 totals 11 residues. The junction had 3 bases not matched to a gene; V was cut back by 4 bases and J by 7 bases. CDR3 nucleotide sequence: TGCAGTGCTAACCGGGACAGTGAAGCTTTCTTT. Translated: CSANRDSEAFF.

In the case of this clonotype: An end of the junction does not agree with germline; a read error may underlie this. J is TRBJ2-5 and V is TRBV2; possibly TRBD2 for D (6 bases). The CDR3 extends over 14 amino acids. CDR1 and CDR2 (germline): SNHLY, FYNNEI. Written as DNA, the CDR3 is TGTGTCAGCAGCAGAGGGAGCGGGCAAGAGACCCAGTACTTC. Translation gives CVSSRGSGQETQYF.

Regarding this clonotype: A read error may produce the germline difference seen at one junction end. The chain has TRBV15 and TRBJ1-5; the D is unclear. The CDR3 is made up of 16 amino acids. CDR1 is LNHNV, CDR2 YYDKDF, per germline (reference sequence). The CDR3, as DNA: TGTGCCAGCAGTGTAGTCAGCGCGAATGGCAATCAGCACCAGCATTTT. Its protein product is CASSVVSANGNQHQHF.